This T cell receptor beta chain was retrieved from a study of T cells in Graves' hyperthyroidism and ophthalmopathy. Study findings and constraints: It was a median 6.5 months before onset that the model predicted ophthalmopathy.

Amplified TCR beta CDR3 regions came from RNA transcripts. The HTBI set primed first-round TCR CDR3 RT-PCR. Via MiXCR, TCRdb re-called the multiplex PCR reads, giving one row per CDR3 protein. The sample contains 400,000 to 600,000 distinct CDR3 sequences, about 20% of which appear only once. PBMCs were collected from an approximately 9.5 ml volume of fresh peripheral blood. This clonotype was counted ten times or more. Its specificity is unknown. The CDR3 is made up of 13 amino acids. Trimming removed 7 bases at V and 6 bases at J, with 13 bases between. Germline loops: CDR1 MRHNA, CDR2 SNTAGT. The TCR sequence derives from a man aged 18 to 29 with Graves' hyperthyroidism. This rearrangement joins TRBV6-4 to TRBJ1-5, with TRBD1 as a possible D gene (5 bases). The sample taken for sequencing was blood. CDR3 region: CASTQGMGQPQHF. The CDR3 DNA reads TGTGCCAGCACTCAGGGTATGGGTCAGCCCCAGCATTTT.